This T cell receptor (beta chain) derives from a study of blood T cells in healthy people across ages (dated by TCRdb to between 2015 and 2017). With respect to the entire study: In model experiments, template switching captured about one uniquely barcoded TCR beta cDNA molecule for every two T cells. The study measured age-related changes in TCR beta repertoire diversity using deep sequencing normalized with unique cDNA molecular identifiers. To avoid experimental bias, donors of different ages were distributed randomly across sequencing lanes. The donors were split into four age groups: young (average about 15 years), middle-aged (roughly 39), aged (62) and long-lived (approximately 80). The study analyzed two additional independent replicas of 1 million unique cDNA reads from the same blood draw for two donors, one aged 18 to 29 and one aged 80 or older.

The donors were roughly 39 Caucasian individuals from Russia, aged roughly 6 to 100 years, who were systemically healthy. Ten milliliters of peripheral blood were drawn from each donor into EDTA-treated Vacutainer tubes. PBMCs were isolated by Ficoll-Paque density-gradient centrifugation, with at least 6 million obtained per sample. Total RNA, at least 6 micrograms per sample, was extracted from PBMCs with Trizol reagent. For every donor, an aliquot of PBMCs went through flow cytometry to measure the percentages of naive CD45RAhigh/CD27high T cells. Taken from cysteine to phenylalanine, the CDR3 has 16 residues. Here the CDR3 DNA is all that survives: 48 bases in frame from base 1. V lost 3 bases and J lost 10 bases; the stretch between them is 22 bases long. For CDR1 and CDR2, the germline V gene lists MGHRA and YSYEKL. The library was obtained by 5' RACE. TCRdb lists the instrument as Illumina HiSeq 2500. A second roughly 6 to 12 cycle PCR used a sample-barcoded 5' primer and a J-beta primer mix. Each TCR beta cDNA molecule received a unique molecular identifier from a template-switch 5' adaptor carrying 12 random nucleotides. Each sample yielded at least 3 million CDR3-containing paired-end reads. The Mint cDNA synthesis kit, primed by a TRBC-specific oligonucleotide, was used to synthesize first-strand cDNA from all RNA. Following uracil-DNA glycosylase treatment, a first 18-cycle PCR with universal primers M1SS and BC2_uni_R was performed on all cDNA. In the paper's pipeline: Each sample was normalized by randomly selecting 1 million high-quality reads, each carrying a distinct molecular identifier. Instead of being binned into consensus sequences, reads with shared molecular identifiers were discarded. MiTCR, with a Q25 quality threshold and the strictest error-elimination algorithm, was used for CDR3 identification, clonotype clustering and error correction. A nonparametric unseen species model using Euler transformation provided a lower-bound estimate of total TCR beta diversity. Clones were called with MiXCR by TCRdb after fastp trimmed the public reads at Q25, and only in-frame beta chains were retained. Identical CDR3 protein sequences are pooled into one entry, listed with their most common genes and DNA. None of the V and J calls come from the authors' own analysis; TCRdb made them. The sample has around 1.5 million distinct CDR3 sequences on record, about 40% of them singletons. Jointly, the top ten make up 7.9% of the sample.

Here is what the overall study found, with its caveats: Estimates of total diversity based on one million sequenced T cells were considered lower bounds and underestimates. Because profiling used bulk unsorted PBMCs, naive and antigen-experienced compartments could not be compared conclusively. Compared with the aged group, the long-lived group had more naive CD4+ T cells, fewer expanded clones and increased TCR diversity, suggesting age selection. Observed TCR beta diversity per million T cells fell roughly linearly with age, and a significant reduction was already apparent by age roughly 40. Because the CMV infection status of the donors was unknown, age-related changes in expanded clonotypes may potentially have been confounded. A strong correlation was found between observed TCR beta diversity and the percentage of naive T cells measured by flow cytometry.

This clonotype was observed a few times. The specificity of this receptor is unknown. No base-level quality is on record; no much larger clone is a single base apart. The sequence was collected from a woman younger than 30 in good health. The material sequenced was blood. This chain joins TRBV4-1 to TRBJ2-1; TRBD2 could be the D gene, as 6 bases match. The CDR3 protein: CASSHPTGVDEGEQFF. The bases read TGCGCCAGCAGCCATCCCACGGGGGTTGATGAGGGCGAGCAGTTCTTC.